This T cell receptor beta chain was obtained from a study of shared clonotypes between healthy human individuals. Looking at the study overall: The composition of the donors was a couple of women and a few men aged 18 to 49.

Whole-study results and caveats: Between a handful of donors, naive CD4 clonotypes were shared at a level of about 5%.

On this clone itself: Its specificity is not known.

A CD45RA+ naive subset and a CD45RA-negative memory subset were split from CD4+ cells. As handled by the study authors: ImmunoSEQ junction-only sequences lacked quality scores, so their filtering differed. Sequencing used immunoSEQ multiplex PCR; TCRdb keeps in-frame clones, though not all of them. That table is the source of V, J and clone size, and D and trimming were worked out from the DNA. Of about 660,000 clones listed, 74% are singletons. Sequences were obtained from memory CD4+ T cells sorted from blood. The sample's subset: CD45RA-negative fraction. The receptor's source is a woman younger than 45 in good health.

CDR3 bases: TGTGCCAGCAGTGAATTGGGGACTAGTCGGGTCAATGAGCAGTTCTTC. Its protein product is CASSELGTSRVNEQFF. The chain employs TRBV2 and TRBJ2-1; TRBD2 matches 8 bases. There are 16 residues in the CDR3. CDR1 is SNHLY, CDR2 FYNNEI, per germline. J gave up 6 bases and V 2 bases, and 9 bases lay outside the gene matches.